This T cell receptor beta chain was sequenced for a study of T cells in Graves' hyperthyroidism and ophthalmopathy. Not enrolled were patients with uncontrolled infection, other autoimmune disease, pregnancy or lactation. Each diagnosis was grounded in clinical symptoms, serum thyroxine and TRAb, thyroid ultrasound, and orbital computed tomography. Overall study results and limits: Most clonotypes expanded in thyroid above 0.001 were likewise present in blood.

This clonotype has only a few counts. Its antigen remains unidentified. Using RNA transcripts as the source, TCR beta CDR3 regions were amplified. RT-PCR in the first round (using the HTBI primer set) targeted the TCR CDR3. TCRdb analysed the multiplex PCR reads with MiXCR anew, one entry per CDR3 protein. Of hundreds of thousands of distinct CDR3 sequences in the sample, roughly a quarter were seen once. Per the germline V gene, CDR1 is SGHTA and CDR2 is FQGNSA. V was shortened by 1 base and J by 6 bases, with 13 bases between the two germline ends. The CDR3 spans 14 residues. The TCR originated in a woman in her twenties or thirties with Graves' ophthalmopathy. Input material: blood. J is TRBJ2-7 and V is TRBV7-2; D call uncertain. CDR3 sequence: CASSLGPGGREQYF. The DNA of the CDR3 is TGTGCCAGCAGCTTAGGACCGGGTGGGCGCGAGCAGTACTTC.